This entry is about one T cell receptor (beta chain). Its antigen is undetermined. The sample is drawn from a study of T cells after yellow fever vaccination. Study-wide results and caveats: FACS-sorted repertoires might harbor abundant contaminating clonotypes from the bulk population.

MiXCR, applied by TCRdb to the 5' RACE reads, yields one record per CDR3 protein. The data contain 450,000 to 550,000 distinct CDR3 sequences, 21% of them singletons. J gave up 4 bases and V 2 bases, and 9 bases lay outside the gene matches. The CDR3 runs 16 residues. Germline V gene sequence: CDR1 MNHEY, CDR2 SVGAGI. The chain couples TRBV6-5 to TRBJ2-3; 7 bases agree with TRBD2. The specimen was PBMCs, collected about 20 days after the first yellow fever vaccination. This TCR was sampled from a young man who received the YFV17D yellow fever vaccine. CDR3: CASSYNTPGGADTQYF. The CDR3 nucleotides are TGTGCCAGCAGTTACAACACACCGGGAGGTGCAGATACGCAGTATTTT.